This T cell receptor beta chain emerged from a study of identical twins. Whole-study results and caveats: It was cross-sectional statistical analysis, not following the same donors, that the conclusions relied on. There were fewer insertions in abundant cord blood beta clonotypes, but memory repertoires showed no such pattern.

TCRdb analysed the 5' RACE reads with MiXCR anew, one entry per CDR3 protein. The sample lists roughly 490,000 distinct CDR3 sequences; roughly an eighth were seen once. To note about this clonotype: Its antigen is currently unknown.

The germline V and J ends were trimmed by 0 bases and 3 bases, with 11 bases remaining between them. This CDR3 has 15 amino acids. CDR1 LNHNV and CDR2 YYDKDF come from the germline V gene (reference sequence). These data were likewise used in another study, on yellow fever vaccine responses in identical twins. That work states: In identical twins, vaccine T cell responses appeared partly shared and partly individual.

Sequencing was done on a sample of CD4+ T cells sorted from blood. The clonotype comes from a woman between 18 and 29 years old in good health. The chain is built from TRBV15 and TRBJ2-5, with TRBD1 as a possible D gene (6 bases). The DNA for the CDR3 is TGTGCCACCAGCAGAGAGGGGGCAGGGGAAGAGACCCAGTACTTC. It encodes CATSREGAGEETQYF. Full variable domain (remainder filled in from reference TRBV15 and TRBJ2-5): DAMVIQNPRYQVTQFGKPVTLSCSQTLNHNVMYWYQQKSSQAPKLLFHYYDKDFNNEADTPDNFQSRRPNTSFCFLDIRSPGLGDTAMYLCATSREGAGEETQYFGPGTRLLVL.